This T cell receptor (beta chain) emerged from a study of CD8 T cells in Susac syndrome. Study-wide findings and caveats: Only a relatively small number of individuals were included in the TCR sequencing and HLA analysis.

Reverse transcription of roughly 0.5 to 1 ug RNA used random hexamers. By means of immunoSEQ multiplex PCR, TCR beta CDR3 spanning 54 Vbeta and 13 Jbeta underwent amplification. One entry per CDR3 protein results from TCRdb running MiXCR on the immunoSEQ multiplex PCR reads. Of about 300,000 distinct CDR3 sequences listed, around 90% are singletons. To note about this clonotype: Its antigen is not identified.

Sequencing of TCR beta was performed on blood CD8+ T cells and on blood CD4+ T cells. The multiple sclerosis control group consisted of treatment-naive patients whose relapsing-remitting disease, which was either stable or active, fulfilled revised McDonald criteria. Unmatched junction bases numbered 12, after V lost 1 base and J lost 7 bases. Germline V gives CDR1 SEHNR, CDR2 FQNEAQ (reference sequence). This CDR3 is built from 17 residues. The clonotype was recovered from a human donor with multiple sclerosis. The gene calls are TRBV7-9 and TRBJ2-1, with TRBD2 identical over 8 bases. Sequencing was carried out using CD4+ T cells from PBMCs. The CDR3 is CASSLGPGGPRSNEQFF. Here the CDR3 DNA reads TGTGCCAGCAGCTTAGGGCCGGGAGGGCCTCGTTCGAATGAGCAGTTCTTC.